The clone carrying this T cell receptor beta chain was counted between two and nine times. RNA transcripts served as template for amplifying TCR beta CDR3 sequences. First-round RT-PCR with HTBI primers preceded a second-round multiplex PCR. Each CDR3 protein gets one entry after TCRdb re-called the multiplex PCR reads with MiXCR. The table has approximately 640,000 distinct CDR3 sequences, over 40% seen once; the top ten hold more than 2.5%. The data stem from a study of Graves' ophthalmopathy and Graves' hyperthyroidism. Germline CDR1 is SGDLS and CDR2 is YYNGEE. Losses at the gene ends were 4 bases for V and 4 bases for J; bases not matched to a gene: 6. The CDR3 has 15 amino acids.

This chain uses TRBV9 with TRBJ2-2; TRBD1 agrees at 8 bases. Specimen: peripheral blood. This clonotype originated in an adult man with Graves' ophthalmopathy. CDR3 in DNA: TGTGCCAGCAGCCAGGGGGCGGGGAGCACCGGGGAGCTGTTTTTT. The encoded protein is CASSQGAGSTGELFF. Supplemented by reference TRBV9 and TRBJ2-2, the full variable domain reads DSGVTQTPKHLITATGQRVTLRCSPRSGDLSVYWYQQSLDQGLQFLIQYYNGEERAKGNILERFSAQQFPDLHSELNLSSLELGDSALYFCASSQGAGSTGELFFGEGSRLTVL.